This T cell receptor (beta chain) was captured by sequencing in a study of T-cell memory formation after mild COVID-19. Study-wide results and limits: Later expanders leaned toward CD4+, whereas clones contracting from day 15 to 85 were balanced CD4/CD8.

This clonotype was observed a few times. Its antigen is undetermined. Germline loops: CDR1 SQVTM, CDR2 ANQGSEA. There are 11 residues in the CDR3. V lost 4 bases to trimming and J lost 4 bases, with 4 bases between them. TCRdb recomputed calls from the 5' RACE reads with MiXCR, one row per CDR3 protein. The sample includes hundreds of thousands of distinct CDR3 sequences, more than 20% of them seen just once. The chain joins TRBV29-1 to TRBJ2-2; D gene uncertain. Sequencing was performed on PBMCs or a T cell subset sorted from them (not recorded which). This sequence originates from an adult woman who had mild COVID-19 (a few samples of this study predate the infection). Cell type and time point are not known. The CDR3 nucleotides are TGCAGCGTTGGCCTCACCGGGGAGCTGTTTTTT. Translation gives CSVGLTGELFF.